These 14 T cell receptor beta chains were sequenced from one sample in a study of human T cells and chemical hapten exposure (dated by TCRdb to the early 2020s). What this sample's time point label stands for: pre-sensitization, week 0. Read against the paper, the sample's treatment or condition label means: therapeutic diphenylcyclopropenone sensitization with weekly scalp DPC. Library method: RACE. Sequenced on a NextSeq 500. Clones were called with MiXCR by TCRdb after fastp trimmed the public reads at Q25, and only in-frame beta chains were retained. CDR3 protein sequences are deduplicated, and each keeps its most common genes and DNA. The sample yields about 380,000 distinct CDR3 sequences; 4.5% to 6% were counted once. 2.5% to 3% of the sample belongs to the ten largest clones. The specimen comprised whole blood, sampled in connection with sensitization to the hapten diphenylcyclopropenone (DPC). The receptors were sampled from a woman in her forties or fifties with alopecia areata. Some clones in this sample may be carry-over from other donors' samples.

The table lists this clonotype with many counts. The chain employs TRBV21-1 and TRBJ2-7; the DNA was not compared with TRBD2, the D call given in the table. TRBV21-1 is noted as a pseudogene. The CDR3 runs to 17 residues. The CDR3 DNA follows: TGTGCCAGCAGCAAAGCGCAGGAGGGCAGCTTGAACTACGAGCAGTACTTC. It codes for CASSKAQEGSLNYEQYF.

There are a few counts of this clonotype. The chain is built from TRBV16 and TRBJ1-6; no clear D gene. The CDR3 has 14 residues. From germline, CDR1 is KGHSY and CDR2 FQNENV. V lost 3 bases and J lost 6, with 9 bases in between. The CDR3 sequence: CASSHGNSNSPLHF. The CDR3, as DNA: TGTGCCAGCAGCCACGGGAACAGTAATTCACCCCTCCACTTT.

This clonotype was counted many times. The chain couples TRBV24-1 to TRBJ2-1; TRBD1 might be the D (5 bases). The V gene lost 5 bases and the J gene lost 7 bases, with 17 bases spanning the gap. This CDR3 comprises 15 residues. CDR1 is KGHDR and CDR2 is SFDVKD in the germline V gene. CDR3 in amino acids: CATSVTGGARNEQFF. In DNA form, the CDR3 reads TGTGCCACCAGTGTAACGGGTGGGGCTCGGAATGAGCAGTTCTTC.

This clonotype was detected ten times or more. The CDR3 protein is CASSFGVHEQYF. The CDR3 bases are TGTGCCAGCAGTTTTGGAGTCCACGAGCAGTACTTC. The chain combines TRBV12-3 or TRBV12-4 with TRBJ2-7; the D is unclear. The CDR3 sequence is 12 residues long. V lost 3 bases to trimming and J lost 5 bases, with 8 bases between them.

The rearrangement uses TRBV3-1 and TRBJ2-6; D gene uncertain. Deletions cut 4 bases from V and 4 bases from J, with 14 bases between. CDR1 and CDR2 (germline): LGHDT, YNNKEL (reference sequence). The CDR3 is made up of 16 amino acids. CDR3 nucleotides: TGTGCCAGCAGCCCCCGAACCCGGTCCGGGGCCAACGTCCTGACTTTC. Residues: CASSPRTRSGANVLTF.

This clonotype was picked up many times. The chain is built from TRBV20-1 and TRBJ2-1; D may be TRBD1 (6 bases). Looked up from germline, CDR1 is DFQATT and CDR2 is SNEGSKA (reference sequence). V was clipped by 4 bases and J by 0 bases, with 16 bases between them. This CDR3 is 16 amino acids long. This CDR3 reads CSATQLTGSSYNEQFF. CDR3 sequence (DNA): TGCAGTGCTACCCAGTTGACAGGAAGCTCCTACAATGAGCAGTTCTTC.

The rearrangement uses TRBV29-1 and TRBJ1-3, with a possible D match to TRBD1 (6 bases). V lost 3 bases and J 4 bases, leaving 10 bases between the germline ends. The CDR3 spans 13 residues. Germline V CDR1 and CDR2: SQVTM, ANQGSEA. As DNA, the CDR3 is TGCAGCGTTGACGGACAGAACGGAAACACCATATATTTT. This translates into CSVDGQNGNTIYF.

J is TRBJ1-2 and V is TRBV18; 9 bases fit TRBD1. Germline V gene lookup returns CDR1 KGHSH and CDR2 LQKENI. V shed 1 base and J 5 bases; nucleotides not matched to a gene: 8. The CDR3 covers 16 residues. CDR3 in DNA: TGTGCCAGCTCACCACTTACCGGGACAGGGTCTTATGGCTACACCTTC. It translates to CASSPLTGTGSYGYTF.

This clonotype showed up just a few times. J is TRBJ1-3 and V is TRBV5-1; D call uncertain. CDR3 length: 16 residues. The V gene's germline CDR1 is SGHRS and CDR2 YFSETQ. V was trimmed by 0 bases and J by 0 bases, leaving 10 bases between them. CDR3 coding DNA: TGCGCCAGCAGCTTGGGGGGTACTTCCTCTGGAAACACCATATATTTT. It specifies CASSLGGTSSGNTIYF.

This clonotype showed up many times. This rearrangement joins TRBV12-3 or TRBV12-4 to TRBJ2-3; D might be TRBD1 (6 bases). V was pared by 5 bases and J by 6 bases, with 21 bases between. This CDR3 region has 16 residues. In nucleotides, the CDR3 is TGTGCCAGCAGTCCTCCCCTTGACAGGCAAGGCGATACGCAGTATTTT. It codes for CASSPPLDRQGDTQYF.

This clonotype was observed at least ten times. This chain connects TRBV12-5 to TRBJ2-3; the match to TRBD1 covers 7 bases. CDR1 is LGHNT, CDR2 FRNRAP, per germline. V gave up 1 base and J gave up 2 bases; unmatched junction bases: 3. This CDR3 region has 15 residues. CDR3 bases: TGTGCTAGTGGTTTGGGACAGGGTTACACAGATACGCAGTATTTT. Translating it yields CASGLGQGYTDTQYF.

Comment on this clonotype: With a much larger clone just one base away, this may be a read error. In nucleotides, the CDR3 is TGTGCCAGCACCCGAGGGAGGAACACTGAAGCTTTCTTT. Its protein product is CASTRGRNTEAFF. J is TRBJ1-1 and V is TRBV12-3 or TRBV12-4; D uncertain. The CDR3 sequence is 13 residues long. V was cut by 7 bases and J by 1 base, with 10 bases left in between.

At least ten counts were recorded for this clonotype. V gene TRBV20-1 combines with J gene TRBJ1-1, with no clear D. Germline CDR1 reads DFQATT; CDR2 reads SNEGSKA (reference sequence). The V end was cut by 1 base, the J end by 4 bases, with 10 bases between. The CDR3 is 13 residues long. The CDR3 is CSARGQAGTEAFF. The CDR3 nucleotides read TGCAGTGCTAGAGGGCAGGCTGGCACTGAAGCTTTCTTT.

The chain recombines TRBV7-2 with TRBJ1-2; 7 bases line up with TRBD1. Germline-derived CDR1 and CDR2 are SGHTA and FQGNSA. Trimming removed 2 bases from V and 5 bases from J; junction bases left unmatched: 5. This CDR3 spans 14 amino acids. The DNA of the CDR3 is TGTGCCAGCAGCTTAACAACAGGGGCTTATGGCTACACCTTC. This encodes CASSLTTGAYGYTF. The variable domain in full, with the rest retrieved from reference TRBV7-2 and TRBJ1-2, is GAGVSQSPSNKVTEKGKDVELRCDPISGHTALYWYRQSLGQGLEFLIYFQGNSAPDKSGLPSDRFSAERTGGSVSTLTIQRTQQEDSAVYLCASSLTTGAYGYTFGSGTRLTVV.